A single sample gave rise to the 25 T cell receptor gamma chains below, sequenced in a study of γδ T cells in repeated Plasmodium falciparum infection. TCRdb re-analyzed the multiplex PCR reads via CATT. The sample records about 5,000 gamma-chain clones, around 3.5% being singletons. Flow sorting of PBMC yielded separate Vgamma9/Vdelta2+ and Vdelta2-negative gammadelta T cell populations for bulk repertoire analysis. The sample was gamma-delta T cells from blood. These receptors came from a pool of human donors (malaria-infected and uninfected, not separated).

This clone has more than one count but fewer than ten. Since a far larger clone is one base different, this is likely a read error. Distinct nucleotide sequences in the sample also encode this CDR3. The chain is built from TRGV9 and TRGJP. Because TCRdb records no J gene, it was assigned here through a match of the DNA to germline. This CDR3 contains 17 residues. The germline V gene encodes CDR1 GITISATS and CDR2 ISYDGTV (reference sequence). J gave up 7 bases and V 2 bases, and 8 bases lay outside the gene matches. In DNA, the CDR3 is TGTGCCTTGTGGGAGGATAGCCAGGAGTTGGGCAAAAAAATCAAGGTATTT. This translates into CALWEDSQELGKKIKVF.

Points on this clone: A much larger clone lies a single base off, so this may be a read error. Here the CDR3 DNA reads TGCGCCACCTGGGACAGGGGTTATTATAAGAAACTCTTT. Amino acids: CATWDRGYYKKLF. The chain has TRGV5 and TRGJ1 or TRGJ2. As TCRdb names no J gene, one was assigned here on the basis of a DNA match to germline. Looked up from germline, CDR1 is VINAFY and CDR2 is YDVSNSKD. This CDR3 spans 13 amino acids.

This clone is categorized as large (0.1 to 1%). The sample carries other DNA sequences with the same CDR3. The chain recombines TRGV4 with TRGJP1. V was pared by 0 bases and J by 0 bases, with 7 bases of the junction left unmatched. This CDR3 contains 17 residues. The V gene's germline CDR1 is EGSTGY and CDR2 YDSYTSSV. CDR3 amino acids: CATWDGRPYTTGWFKIF. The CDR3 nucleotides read TGTGCCACCTGGGATGGGCGGCCATATACCACTGGTTGGTTCAAGATATTT.

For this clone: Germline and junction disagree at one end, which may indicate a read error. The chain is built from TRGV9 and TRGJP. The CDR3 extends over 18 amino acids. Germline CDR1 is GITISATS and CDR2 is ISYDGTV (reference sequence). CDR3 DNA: TGTGCCCTGTGGGAGGGACGGTTTCAAGAGTTGGGCAAAAAACTCAAGGTATTT. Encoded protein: CALWEGRFQELGKKLKVF.

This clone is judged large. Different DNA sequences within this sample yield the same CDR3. This chain's CDR3 is CALWEGQELGKKIKVF. For the CDR3, the DNA is TGTGCCTTGTGGGAGGGCCAAGAGTTGGGCAAAAAAATCAAGGTATTT. The chain couples TRGV9 to TRGJP. Germline values: CDR1 GITISATS, CDR2 ISYDGTV (reference sequence). This CDR3 is built from 16 residues. V dropped 2 bases and J dropped 4; count of bases not matched to a gene: 2.

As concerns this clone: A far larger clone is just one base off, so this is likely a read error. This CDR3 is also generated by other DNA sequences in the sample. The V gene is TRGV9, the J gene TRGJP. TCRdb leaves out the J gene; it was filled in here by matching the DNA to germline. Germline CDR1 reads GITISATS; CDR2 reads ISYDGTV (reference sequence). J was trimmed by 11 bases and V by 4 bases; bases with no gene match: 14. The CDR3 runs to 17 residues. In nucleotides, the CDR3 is TGTGCCTTGTGGGATCAGGGAGAAGGGCTGGGCAAAAAAATCAAGGTATTT. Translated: CALWDQGEGLGKKIKVF.

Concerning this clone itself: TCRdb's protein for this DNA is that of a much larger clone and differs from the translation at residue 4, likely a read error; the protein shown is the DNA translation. The CDR3 protein is CATLAGKKKLF. In nucleotides, the CDR3 is TGTGCCACCTTGGCCGGTAAAAAGAAACTCTTT. This sequence joins TRGV4 and TRGJ1 or TRGJ2. The germline CDR1 and CDR2 sequences are EGSTGY and YDSYTSSV. V lost 8 bases and J lost 10; bases outside the gene matches: 11. The CDR3 length is 11 residues.

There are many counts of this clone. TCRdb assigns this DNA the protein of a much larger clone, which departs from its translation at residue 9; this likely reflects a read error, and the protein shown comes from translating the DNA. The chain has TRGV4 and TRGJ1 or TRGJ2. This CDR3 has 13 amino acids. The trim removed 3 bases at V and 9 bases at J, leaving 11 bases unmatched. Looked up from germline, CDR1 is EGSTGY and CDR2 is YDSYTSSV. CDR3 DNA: TGTGCCACCTGGGATTACGGCGAAGGTAAGAAACTCTTT. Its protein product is CATWDYGEGKKLF.

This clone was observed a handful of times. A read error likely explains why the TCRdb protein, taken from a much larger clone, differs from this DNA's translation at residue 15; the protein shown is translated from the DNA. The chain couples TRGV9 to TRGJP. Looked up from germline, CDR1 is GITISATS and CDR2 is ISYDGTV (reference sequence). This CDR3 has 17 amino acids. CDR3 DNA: TGTGCCTTGTGGGAGGCCCTGGAAGAGTTGGGCAAAAAAATCAGGGTATTT. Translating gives CALWEALEELGKKIRVF.

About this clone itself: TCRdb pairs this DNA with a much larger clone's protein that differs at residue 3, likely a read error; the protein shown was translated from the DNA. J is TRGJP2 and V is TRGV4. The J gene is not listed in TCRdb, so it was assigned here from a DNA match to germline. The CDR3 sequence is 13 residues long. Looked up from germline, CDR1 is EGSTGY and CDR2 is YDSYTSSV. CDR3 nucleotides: TGTGCCGCCTGGGATGCTAGTGATTGGATCAAGACGTTT. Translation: CAAWDASDWIKTF.

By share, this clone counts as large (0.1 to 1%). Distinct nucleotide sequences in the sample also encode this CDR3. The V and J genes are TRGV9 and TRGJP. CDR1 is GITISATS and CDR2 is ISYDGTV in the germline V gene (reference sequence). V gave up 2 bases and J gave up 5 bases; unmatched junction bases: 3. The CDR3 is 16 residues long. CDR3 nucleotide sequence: TGTGCCTTGTGGGAGGCCAAAGAGTTGGGCAAAAAAATCAAGGTATTT. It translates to CALWEAKELGKKIKVF.

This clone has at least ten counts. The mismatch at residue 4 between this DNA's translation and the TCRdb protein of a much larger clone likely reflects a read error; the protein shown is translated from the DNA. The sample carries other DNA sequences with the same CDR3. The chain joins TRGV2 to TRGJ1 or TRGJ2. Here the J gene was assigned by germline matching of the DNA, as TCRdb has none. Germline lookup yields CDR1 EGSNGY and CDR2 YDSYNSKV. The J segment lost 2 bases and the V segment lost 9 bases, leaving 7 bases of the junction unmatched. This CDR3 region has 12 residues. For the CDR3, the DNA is TGTGCCACCCGGTTAGATTATTATAAGAAACTCTTT. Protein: CATRLDYYKKLF.

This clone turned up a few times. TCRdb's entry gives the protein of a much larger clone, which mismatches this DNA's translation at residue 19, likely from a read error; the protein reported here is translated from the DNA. The CDR3 here is CALWEGGPQTPQELGKKIEVF. The CDR3 bases are TGTGCCTTGTGGGAGGGCGGCCCCCAGACCCCCCAAGAGTTGGGCAAAAAAATCGAGGTATTT. A V gene of TRGV9 was called, but no J gene was assigned. The CDR3 spans 21 residues. The germline V gene has CDR1 GITISATS and CDR2 ISYDGTV (reference sequence).

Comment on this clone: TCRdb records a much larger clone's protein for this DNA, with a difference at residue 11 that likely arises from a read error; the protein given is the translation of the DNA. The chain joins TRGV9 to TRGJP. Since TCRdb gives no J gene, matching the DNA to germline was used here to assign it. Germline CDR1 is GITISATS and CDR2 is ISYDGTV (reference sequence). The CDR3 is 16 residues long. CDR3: CALWEAPREGRKIKVF. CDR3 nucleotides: TGTGCCTTGTGGGAGGCCCCCCGGGAAGGCAGAAAAATCAAGGTATTT.

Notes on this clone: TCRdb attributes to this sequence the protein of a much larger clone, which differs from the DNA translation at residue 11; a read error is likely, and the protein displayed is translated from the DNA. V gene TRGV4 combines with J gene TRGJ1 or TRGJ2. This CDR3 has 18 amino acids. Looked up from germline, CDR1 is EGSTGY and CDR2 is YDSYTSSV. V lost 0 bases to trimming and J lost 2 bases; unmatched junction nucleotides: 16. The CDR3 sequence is CATWDGPLSTKYYYKKLF. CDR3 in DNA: TGTGCCACCTGGGATGGGCCTTTGTCGACGAAGTATTATTATAAGAAACTCTTT.

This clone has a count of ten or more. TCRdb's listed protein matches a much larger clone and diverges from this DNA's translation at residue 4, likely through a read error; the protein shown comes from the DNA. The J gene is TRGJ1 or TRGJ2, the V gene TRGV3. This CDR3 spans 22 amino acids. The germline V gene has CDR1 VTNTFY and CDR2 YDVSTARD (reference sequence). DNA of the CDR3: TGTGCCACCCGGGACAGGCGTTTAGTAAGGACGCCCACCATATCGAATTATTATAAGAAACTCTTT. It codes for CATRDRRLVRTPTISNYYKKLF.

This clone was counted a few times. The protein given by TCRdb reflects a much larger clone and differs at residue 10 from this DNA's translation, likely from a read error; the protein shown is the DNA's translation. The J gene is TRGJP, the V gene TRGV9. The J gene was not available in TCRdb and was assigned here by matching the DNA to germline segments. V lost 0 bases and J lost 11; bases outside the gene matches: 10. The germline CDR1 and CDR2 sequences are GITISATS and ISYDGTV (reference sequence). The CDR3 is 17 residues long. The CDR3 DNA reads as TGTGCCTTGTGGGAGGTGCCCATTGGGGTGGGCAAAAAAATCAAGGTATTT. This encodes CALWEVPIGVGKKIKVF.

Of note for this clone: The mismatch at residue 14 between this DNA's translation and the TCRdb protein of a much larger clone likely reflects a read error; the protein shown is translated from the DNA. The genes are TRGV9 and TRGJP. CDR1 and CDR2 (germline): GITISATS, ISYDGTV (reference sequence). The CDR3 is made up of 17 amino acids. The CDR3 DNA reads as TGTGCCTTGTGGGAGCAAAGGCAAGAGTTGGGCAAAAAAACCAAGGTATTT. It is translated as CALWEQRQELGKKTKVF.

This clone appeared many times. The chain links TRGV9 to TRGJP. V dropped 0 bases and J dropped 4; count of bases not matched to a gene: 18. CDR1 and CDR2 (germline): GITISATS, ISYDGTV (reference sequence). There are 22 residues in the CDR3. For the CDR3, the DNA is TGTGCCTTGTGGGAGGTGCATCTCAGGACTACGAGCCAAGAGTTGGGCAAAAAAATCAAGGTATTT. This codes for CALWEVHLRTTSQELGKKIKVF.

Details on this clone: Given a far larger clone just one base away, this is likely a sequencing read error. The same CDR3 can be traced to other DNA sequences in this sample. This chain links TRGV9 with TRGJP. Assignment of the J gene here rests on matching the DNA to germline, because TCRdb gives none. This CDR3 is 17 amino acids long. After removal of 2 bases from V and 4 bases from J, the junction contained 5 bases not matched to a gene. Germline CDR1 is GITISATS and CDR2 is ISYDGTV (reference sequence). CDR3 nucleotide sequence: TGTGCCTTGTGGGAGGACAGCCAAGAGTTGGGCAAAAAAATCAAGGTATTT. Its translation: CALWEDSQELGKKIKVF.

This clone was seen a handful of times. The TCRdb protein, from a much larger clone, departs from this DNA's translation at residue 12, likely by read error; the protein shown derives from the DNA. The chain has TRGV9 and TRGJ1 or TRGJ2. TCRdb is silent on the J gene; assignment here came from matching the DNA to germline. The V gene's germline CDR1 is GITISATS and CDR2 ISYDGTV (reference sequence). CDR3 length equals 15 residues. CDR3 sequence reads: CALWGPPLNYYEKLF. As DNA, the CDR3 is TGTGCCTTGTGGGGTCCGCCCCTCAATTATTATGAGAAACTCTTT.

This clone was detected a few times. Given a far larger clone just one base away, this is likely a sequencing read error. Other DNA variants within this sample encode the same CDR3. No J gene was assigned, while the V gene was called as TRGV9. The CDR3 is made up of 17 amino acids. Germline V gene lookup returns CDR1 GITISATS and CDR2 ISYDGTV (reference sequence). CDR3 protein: CALWEGKQELGKKIKVF. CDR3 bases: TGTGCCTTGTGGGAGGGTAAGCAAGAGTTGGGCAAAAAAATCAAAGTATTT.

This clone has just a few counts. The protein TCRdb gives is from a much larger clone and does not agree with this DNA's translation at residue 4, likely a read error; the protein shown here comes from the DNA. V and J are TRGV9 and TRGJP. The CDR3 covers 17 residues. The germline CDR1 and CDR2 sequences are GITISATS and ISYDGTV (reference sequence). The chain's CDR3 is CALREVHAELGKKIKVF. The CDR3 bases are TGTGCCTTGAGGGAGGTGCACGCGGAGTTGGGCAAAAAAATCAAGGTATTT.

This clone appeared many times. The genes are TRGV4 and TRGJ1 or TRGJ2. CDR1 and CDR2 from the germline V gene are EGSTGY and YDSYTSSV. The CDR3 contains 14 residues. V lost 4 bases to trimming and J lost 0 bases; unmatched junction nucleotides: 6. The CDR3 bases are TGTGCCACCTGGGAGGGGTCGAATTATTATAAGAAACTCTTT. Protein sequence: CATWEGSNYYKKLF.

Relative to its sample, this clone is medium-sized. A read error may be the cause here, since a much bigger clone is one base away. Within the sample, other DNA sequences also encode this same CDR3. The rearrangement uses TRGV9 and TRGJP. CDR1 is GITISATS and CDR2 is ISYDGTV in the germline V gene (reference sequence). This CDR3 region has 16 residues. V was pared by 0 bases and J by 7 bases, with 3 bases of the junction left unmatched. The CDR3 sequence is CALWEVLELGKKIKVF. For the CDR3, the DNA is TGTGCCTTGTGGGAGGTGCTGGAGTTGGGCAAAAAAATCAAGGTATTT.